This is a list of T cell receptor beta chains from one sample in a study of T-cell memory formation after mild COVID-19. TCRdb reprocessed the 5' RACE reads via MiXCR and lists one record per CDR3 protein. The repertoire holds roughly 220,000 distinct CDR3 sequences, with just over 9.5% as singletons. The sequenced material came from PBMCs or a T cell subset sorted from them (not recorded which). The receptors were gathered from a man between 18 and 35 years old who had mild COVID-19 (a few samples of this study predate the infection). Cell type and time point are not known. CDR3s include the opening cysteine and the closing phenylalanine or tryptophan. A D gene is named only where the DNA matches it firmly. Size tells how often a clone was seen (once, few, many) or the class of an expanded clone, and some rows leave it out.

d_call | clone_size | j_call | v_call | cdr3_aa
NA | NA | TRBJ2-3 | TRBV5-1 | CASSIRRGGGTDTQYF
TRBD1 | many | TRBJ2-4 | TRBV7-8 | CASSQYRDRGNIQYF
NA | few | TRBJ2-3 | TRBV28 | CASRPDYTDTQYF
NA | NA | TRBJ2-5 | TRBV4-2 | CASSHGSGGRKTQYF
TRBD1 | NA | TRBJ2-6 | TRBV2 | CASKQGVGANVLTF
TRBD1 | NA | TRBJ2-3 | TRBV7-2 | CASSLAPGGAGPDTQYF
TRBD1 | NA | TRBJ2-1 | TRBV25-1 | CASSDPRQGANNEQFF
TRBD2 | NA | TRBJ2-1 | TRBV7-2 | CASSPREGSYNEQFF
NA | NA | TRBJ2-1 | TRBV21-1 | CASSKDGPEQFF
NA | NA | TRBJ1-2 | TRBV29-1 | CADTGNYGYTF
TRBD1 | many | TRBJ1-1 | TRBV5-1 | CASSLTGVDTEAFF
NA | few | TRBJ2-6 | TRBV20-1 | CSARDLVDSGANVLTF
TRBD2 | NA | TRBJ2-1 | TRBV11-1 | CASSLLRGGAPHEQFF
TRBD1 | few | TRBJ1-1 | TRBV20-1 | CSARTGSVVAEAFF
NA | many | TRBJ1-2 | TRBV5-1 | CASSGDIVGYTF
NA | NA | TRBJ1-5 | TRBV29-1 | CSVVEGINQPQHF
TRBD2 | once | TRBJ2-3 | TRBV7-2 | CASSFPTSGTSTDTQYF
TRBD2 | NA | TRBJ2-2 | TRBV6-6 | CASRLPGLGANTGELFF
NA | NA | TRBJ1-1 | TRBV7-2 | CASSFRGTTEAFF
TRBD1 | NA | TRBJ2-2 | TRBV5-1 | CASSWTGSNTGELFF
TRBD1 | few | TRBJ2-3 | TRBV4-2 | CASSQGGQGGDTQYF
TRBD2 | few | TRBJ2-3 | TRBV9 | CASSVEISGGRSTDTQYF
TRBD1 | many | TRBJ2-3 | TRBV5-1 | CASSVTGPDTQYF
NA | NA | TRBJ1-1 | TRBV9 | CASSSRGWDTEAFF
NA | NA | TRBJ2-3 | TRBV2 | CASLYGPASTDTQYF
NA | many | TRBJ1-3 | TRBV7-2 | CASSPYAPVAGNTIYF
NA | NA | TRBJ2-7 | TRBV18 | CASSPGQIYEQYF
TRBD2 | NA | TRBJ2-5 | TRBV5-1 | CASSSANSGGQETQYF
NA | NA | TRBJ2-2 | TRBV4-3 | CASSQDLRQGKNGELFF
TRBD2 | NA | TRBJ2-5 | TRBV11-2 | CASSPLRGGGETQYF
NA | NA | TRBJ2-4 | TRBV29-1 | CSVAGHLAKNIQYF
NA | few | TRBJ2-3 | TRBV20-1 | CSARQGGKDTQYF
NA | NA | TRBJ1-1 | TRBV6-5 | CASSHPWGDTEAFF